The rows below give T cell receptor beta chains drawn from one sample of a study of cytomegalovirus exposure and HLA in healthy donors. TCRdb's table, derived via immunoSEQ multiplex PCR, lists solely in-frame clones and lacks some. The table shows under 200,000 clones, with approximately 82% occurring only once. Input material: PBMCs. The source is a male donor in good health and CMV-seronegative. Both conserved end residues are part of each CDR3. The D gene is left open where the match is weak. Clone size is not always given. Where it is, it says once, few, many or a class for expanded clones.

CDR3 DNA: TGTGCCACCAGCAGATTTCCTCTCCCGGGACAGGGCTACGAGCAGTACTTC
CDR3 protein: CATSRFPLPGQGYEQYF
clone size: few
J gene: TRBJ2-7
V gene: TRBV15
D gene: TRBD1

CDR3 DNA: TGTGCCAGCAGATCGGGACTAGCGGTGGACACCGGGGAGCTGTTTTTT
CDR3 protein: CASRSGLAVDTGELFF
clone size: few
J gene: TRBJ2-2
V gene: TRBV5-4
D gene: TRBD2

CDR3 DNA: TGTGCCAGTAGTCCCCCGGGGGGAGGGGATCAGTACTTC
CDR3 protein: CASSPPGGGDQYF
clone size: .
J gene: TRBJ2-4
V gene: TRBV19
D gene: TRBD2

CDR3 DNA: TGTGCCAGCAGCGGACAGGGGTCTGGGGCCAACGTCCTGACTTTC
CDR3 protein: CASSGQGSGANVLTF
clone size: .
J gene: TRBJ2-6
V gene: TRBV9
D gene: TRBD1

CDR3 DNA: TGTGCCAGTAGACAGTCCTTTTTGGGAGAGACCCAGTACTTC
CDR3 protein: CASRQSFLGETQYF
clone size: few
J gene: TRBJ2-5
V gene: TRBV19
D gene: .

CDR3 DNA: TGTGCCAGCAGAGGCGGGGTTCCGGGACTAGCGGGGGGCCAAGAGACCCAGTACTTC
CDR3 protein: CASRGGVPGLAGGQETQYF
clone size: .
J gene: TRBJ2-5
V gene: TRBV2
D gene: TRBD2

CDR3 DNA: TGTGCCAGTAGCCGACAGGGGGCGGACACCGGGGAGCTGTTTTTT
CDR3 protein: CASSRQGADTGELFF
clone size: few
J gene: TRBJ2-2
V gene: TRBV19
D gene: TRBD1

CDR3 DNA: TGTGCCAGCAGCCAGCCCCGGGAGGTCACAGATACGCAGTATTTT
CDR3 protein: CASSQPREVTDTQYF
clone size: .
J gene: TRBJ2-3
V gene: TRBV4-2
D gene: TRBD2

CDR3 DNA: TGCGCCAGCAGCTTGGGGGCCTTTGGGCTCACAGATACGCAGTATTTT
CDR3 protein: CASSLGAFGLTDTQYF
clone size: .
J gene: TRBJ2-3
V gene: TRBV5-1
D gene: .

CDR3 DNA: TGTGCCATCAGTGTGGGACAGAACACTGAAGCTTTCTTT
CDR3 protein: CAISVGQNTEAFF
clone size: .
J gene: TRBJ1-1
V gene: TRBV10-3
D gene: .

CDR3 DNA: TGCGCCAGCAGCTTGGAGACAGGAGGACAGCCCCAGCATTTT
CDR3 protein: CASSLETGGQPQHF
clone size: .
J gene: TRBJ1-5
V gene: TRBV5-1
D gene: .

CDR3 DNA: TGTGCCAGCAGCCGCGACAGGGGAAGCGAGCAGTACTTC
CDR3 protein: CASSRDRGSEQYF
clone size: .
J gene: TRBJ2-7
V gene: TRBV5-8
D gene: TRBD1

CDR3 DNA: TGTGCCAGCAGCTTGGCGGGAGGACTAGTGATTACCGGGGAGCTGTTTTTT
CDR3 protein: CASSLAGGLVITGELFF
clone size: few
J gene: TRBJ2-2
V gene: TRBV5-4
D gene: TRBD2

CDR3 DNA: TGTGCCAGTAGTATGGTAGCGGGGGGCTACGAGCAGTACTTC
CDR3 protein: CASSMVAGGYEQYF
clone size: .
J gene: TRBJ2-7
V gene: TRBV19
D gene: TRBD2

CDR3 DNA: TGTGCCAGCAGTTTACTCCCCGGGTCTAGGTTCGAGCAGTACTTC
CDR3 protein: CASSLLPGSRFEQYF
clone size: .
J gene: TRBJ2-7
V gene: TRBV27
D gene: .

CDR3 DNA: TGTGCCAGCAGCTTATGGAAGGGGACACATGCCTACGAGCAGTACTTC
CDR3 protein: CASSLWKGTHAYEQYF
clone size: .
J gene: TRBJ2-7
V gene: TRBV7-7
D gene: .

CDR3 DNA: TGTGCCAGCAAGTATAGCGGGGGACCCACCGGGGAGCTGTTTTTT
CDR3 protein: CASKYSGGPTGELFF
clone size: .
J gene: TRBJ2-2
V gene: TRBV2
D gene: TRBD2

CDR3 DNA: TGCGCCAGCAGCTTGGGGGTTGGACAGGTTAATGAAAAACTGTTTTTT
CDR3 protein: CASSLGVGQVNEKLFF
clone size: .
J gene: TRBJ1-4
V gene: TRBV5-1
D gene: TRBD1

CDR3 DNA: TGTGCCAGCAGCTCGGGAGGTAAGAACACTGAAGCTTTCTTT
CDR3 protein: CASSSGGKNTEAFF
clone size: .
J gene: TRBJ1-1
V gene: TRBV7-3
D gene: .

CDR3 DNA: TGTGCCAGCAGTAGGGGGACAGCCGGACGGCAGCCCCAGCATTTT
CDR3 protein: CASSRGTAGRQPQHF
clone size: .
J gene: TRBJ1-5
V gene: TRBV27
D gene: TRBD1

CDR3 DNA: TGTGCCAGCAGTTATTCAGCGGGGGGGCCGACAGATACGCAGTATTTT
CDR3 protein: CASSYSAGGPTDTQYF
clone size: .
J gene: TRBJ2-3
V gene: TRBV6-9
D gene: TRBD2

CDR3 DNA: TGTGCCAGCCGATTAGCTCAGACAGGGGGCGTCGTAAAGCCCCAGCATTTT
CDR3 protein: CASRLAQTGGVVKPQHF
clone size: .
J gene: TRBJ1-5
V gene: TRBV13
D gene: TRBD1

CDR3 DNA: TGTGCCAGCAGTTTAGGGCAGGACTCCTACAATGAGCAGTTCTTC
CDR3 protein: CASSLGQDSYNEQFF
clone size: .
J gene: TRBJ2-1
V gene: TRBV28
D gene: .

CDR3 DNA: TGCAGCGCAAGGACAGGGGGAGGCACTGAAGCTTTCTTT
CDR3 protein: CSARTGGGTEAFF
clone size: few
J gene: TRBJ1-1
V gene: TRBV29-1
D gene: TRBD1

CDR3 DNA: TGTGCCAGCAGCGTTTTTGGGGGGAGCGAGCAGTACTTC
CDR3 protein: CASSVFGGSEQYF
clone size: .
J gene: TRBJ2-7
V gene: TRBV9
D gene: .

CDR3 DNA: TGTGCCAGCAGCTCTCGGGGGTACCAAGAGACCCAGTACTTC
CDR3 protein: CASSSRGYQETQYF
clone size: .
J gene: TRBJ2-5
V gene: TRBV7-9
D gene: .

CDR3 DNA: TGTGCCAGCAGCCAGGAGGGCCGGAGCACAGATACGCAGTATTTT
CDR3 protein: CASSQEGRSTDTQYF
clone size: .
J gene: TRBJ2-3
V gene: TRBV9
D gene: .

CDR3 DNA: TGTGCCAGCAGTTGGGGCACCTACAATGAGCAGTTCTTC
CDR3 protein: CASSWGTYNEQFF
clone size: .
J gene: TRBJ2-1
V gene: TRBV6-5
D gene: .

CDR3 DNA: TGTGCCTGGAGTGTACGGGGGGGCCGAGAGCAGTACTTC
CDR3 protein: CAWSVRGGREQYF
clone size: once
J gene: TRBJ2-7
V gene: TRBV30
D gene: TRBD2

CDR3 DNA: TGTGCCAGCAGCCTACCGAAGGGGAATGGCTACACCTTC
CDR3 protein: CASSLPKGNGYTF
clone size: .
J gene: TRBJ1-2
V gene: TRBV7-9
D gene: .

CDR3 DNA: TGTGCCGCCCCCGGGACAGCTAACTATGGCTACACCTTC
CDR3 protein: CAAPGTANYGYTF
clone size: .
J gene: TRBJ1-2
V gene: TRBV30
D gene: TRBD1

CDR3 DNA: TGTGCCAGTAGTAACTCGGCGGGTCTCTATGGCTACACCTTC
CDR3 protein: CASSNSAGLYGYTF
clone size: once
J gene: TRBJ1-2
V gene: TRBV19
D gene: .

CDR3 DNA: TGTGCCACCAGGGAGGGCTGGGTAGGGGAGACCCAGTACTTC
CDR3 protein: CATREGWVGETQYF
clone size: .
J gene: TRBJ2-5
V gene: TRBV6-5
D gene: TRBD2

CDR3 DNA: TGTGCCAGCAGTTACTATGGAGGGAACTACGAGCAGTACTTC
CDR3 protein: CASSYYGGNYEQYF
clone size: once
J gene: TRBJ2-7
V gene: TRBV6-5
D gene: .

CDR3 DNA: TGTGCCAGCAGCCGATCAGGGAACACTGAAGCTTTCTTT
CDR3 protein: CASSRSGNTEAFF
clone size: .
J gene: TRBJ1-1
V gene: TRBV7-3
D gene: .

CDR3 DNA: TGTGCCAGCAGCTACAGACAAGGGGGGACTAGCTCCTATAATTCACCCCTCCACTTT
CDR3 protein: CASSYRQGGTSSYNSPLHF
clone size: few
J gene: TRBJ1-6
V gene: TRBV5-8
D gene: .

CDR3 DNA: TGTGCCAGCAGCTTGCCCCACAGGGCCGAGCAGTACTTC
CDR3 protein: CASSLPHRAEQYF
clone size: .
J gene: TRBJ2-7
V gene: TRBV11-1
D gene: .

CDR3 DNA: TGCGCCAGCAGCAGACAGGGGGAGATCTACAATGAGCAGTTCTTC
CDR3 protein: CASSRQGEIYNEQFF
clone size: few
J gene: TRBJ2-1
V gene: TRBV5-1
D gene: TRBD1

CDR3 DNA: TGCAGCGTTGAAGAAATAGGCGGGGCTTATGGCTACACCTTC
CDR3 protein: CSVEEIGGAYGYTF
clone size: .
J gene: TRBJ1-2
V gene: TRBV29-1
D gene: .

CDR3 DNA: TGTGCCAGTACCCGAATGGAGGGCACCGGGGAGCTGTTTTTT
CDR3 protein: CASTRMEGTGELFF
clone size: few
J gene: TRBJ2-2
V gene: TRBV19
D gene: .

CDR3 DNA: TGCGCCAGCAGCCAAGATCCGGGACAGGGTTATAAACTGTTTTTT
CDR3 protein: CASSQDPGQGYKLFF
clone size: .
J gene: TRBJ1-4
V gene: TRBV4-1
D gene: TRBD1

CDR3 DNA: TGTGCCAGCAGCCAAGACGCGGGGGGGCAGGGCACAGATACGCAGTATTTT
CDR3 protein: CASSQDAGGQGTDTQYF
clone size: .
J gene: TRBJ2-3
V gene: TRBV4-2
D gene: TRBD2

CDR3 DNA: TGTGCCAGCAGCTTGACTAGCCACCAAGAGACCCAGTACTTC
CDR3 protein: CASSLTSHQETQYF
clone size: .
J gene: TRBJ2-5
V gene: TRBV7-9
D gene: TRBD2

CDR3 DNA: TGTGCCAGCAGCCCAAGCGGGGGCTCCTACGAGCAGTACTTC
CDR3 protein: CASSPSGGSYEQYF
clone size: .
J gene: TRBJ2-7
V gene: TRBV7-9
D gene: TRBD2

CDR3 DNA: TGCGCCAGCAGCTTGTACGTGAGGACTGAAGCTTTCTTT
CDR3 protein: CASSLYVRTEAFF
clone size: few
J gene: TRBJ1-1
V gene: TRBV5-1
D gene: .

CDR3 DNA: TGTGCCAGTAGTGTTACAGGCGGAAGATCCTATGGCTACACCTTC
CDR3 protein: CASSVTGGRSYGYTF
clone size: .
J gene: TRBJ1-2
V gene: TRBV19
D gene: .

CDR3 DNA: TGTGCCAGAAGCTCCGCTCATGCACAGCCCCAACATTTT
CDR3 protein: CARSSAHAQPQHF
clone size: .
J gene: TRBJ1-5
V gene: TRBV5-3
D gene: .

CDR3 DNA: TGTGCCAGCAGCGCAGGACTTATGAACACCGGGGAGCTGTTTTTT
CDR3 protein: CASSAGLMNTGELFF
clone size: few
J gene: TRBJ2-2
V gene: TRBV7-2
D gene: .

CDR3 DNA: TGTGCCAGCAGCAGACAGGGGTCCCGGGAGCAGTACTTC
CDR3 protein: CASSRQGSREQYF
clone size: .
J gene: TRBJ2-7
V gene: TRBV6-5
D gene: TRBD1

CDR3 DNA: TGTGCCAGCGGGTTATTCCGGGACTCCTACGAGCAGTACTTC
CDR3 protein: CASGLFRDSYEQYF
clone size: .
J gene: TRBJ2-7
V gene: TRBV28
D gene: .

CDR3 DNA: TGTGCCAGCAGATACCGGGACTCAGGGTGGAAGCAGTATTTT
CDR3 protein: CASRYRDSGWKQYF
clone size: once
J gene: TRBJ2-3
V gene: TRBV5-6
D gene: .

CDR3 DNA: TGTGCCAGCAGCCGAGCCGCCGACAGTCGCTACACCTTC
CDR3 protein: CASSRAADSRYTF
clone size: .
J gene: TRBJ1-2
V gene: TRBV6-5
D gene: .

CDR3 DNA: TGTGCCAGCAGTGGAGCCGGCGGTTGGGTGAGGGAAGAGACCCAGTACTTC
CDR3 protein: CASSGAGGWVREETQYF
clone size: .
J gene: TRBJ2-5
V gene: TRBV6-1
D gene: .

CDR3 DNA: TGTGCCAGCAGCTTGCGCTGGACATCGAACTACGAGCAGTACTTC
CDR3 protein: CASSLRWTSNYEQYF
clone size: .
J gene: TRBJ2-7
V gene: TRBV5-5
D gene: .